Below are 24 T cell receptor beta chains sequenced from a single sample in a study of early T cells in non-severe SARS-CoV-2 infection. From the 5' RACE reads, TCRdb called clonotypes with MiXCR, one entry per CDR3 protein. The sample has tens of thousands of distinct CDR3 sequences, approximately 9.3% seen once. Sequencing was done on a sample of whole blood. The source is an adult who was a healthcare worker with PCR-confirmed SARS-CoV-2 infection or an uninfected control (not recorded which).

This clonotype was seen only a few times. The chain couples TRBV25-1 to TRBJ1-2; no clear D gene. V was clipped by 1 base and J by 6 bases, with 9 bases between them. The CDR3 runs 13 residues. CDR1 MGHDK and CDR2 SYGVNS come from the germline V gene. The CDR3 DNA follows: TGTGCCAGCAGTGAATCGTCCGGGAATGGCTACACCTTC. It yields the protein CASSESSGNGYTF.

The chain recombines TRBV9 with TRBJ2-5; TRBD2 matches 7 bases. The germline gives CDR1 SGDLS, CDR2 YYNGEE. This CDR3 spans 14 amino acids. The ends lost 0 bases at V and 5 bases at J; junction bases unmatched: 4. Here the CDR3 reads CASSVGGRGETQYF. The CDR3 nucleotides read TGTGCCAGCAGCGTAGGCGGGAGAGGGGAGACCCAGTACTTC.

The chain employs TRBV11-2 and TRBJ2-1; D remains unclear. V was clipped by 1 base and J by 7 bases, with 5 bases between them. The CDR3 covers 12 residues. Germline V gene lookup returns CDR1 SGHAT and CDR2 FQNNGV. CDR3 amino acids: CASSLGLNEQFF. CDR3 DNA: TGTGCCAGCAGCTTAGGCCTAAATGAGCAGTTCTTC. The complete variable domain, with remaining parts taken from reference TRBV11-2 and TRBJ2-1, reads EAGVAQSPRYKIIEKRQSVAFWCNPISGHATLYWYQQILGQGPKLLIQFQNNGVVDDSQLPKDRFSAERLKGVDSTLKIQPAKLEDSAVYLCASSLGLNEQFFGPGTRLTVL.

This clonotype appeared a few times. The chain couples TRBV6-2 or TRBV6-3 to TRBJ1-1; D perhaps matches TRBD1 (5 bases). Trimming took 6 bases from V and 5 from J, leaving 16 bases between them. The CDR3 consists of 14 residues. The germline V gene has CDR1 MNHEY and CDR2 SVGEGT. The CDR3 reads CASSSDGTWTEAFF. The CDR3 DNA follows: TGTGCCAGCAGCTCCGACGGGACGTGGACTGAAGCTTTCTTT.

This clonotype was counted many times. The V gene is TRBV5-1, the J gene TRBJ2-1; the match to TRBD2 covers 8 bases. This CDR3 contains 16 residues. Germline assignment: CDR1 SGHRS and CDR2 YFSETQ. The J segment lost 6 bases and the V segment lost 0 bases, leaving 8 bases of the junction unmatched. The CDR3 sequence: CASSLAPSGGRNEQFF. DNA of the CDR3: TGCGCCAGCAGCTTGGCACCGAGCGGGGGTCGCAATGAGCAGTTCTTC.

This clonotype was seen many times. The V call is TRBV3-1, the J call TRBJ2-7; no clear D. Trimming removed 1 base at V and 5 bases at J, with 9 bases between. Germline V gene data show CDR1 as LGHDT and CDR2 as YNNKEL (reference sequence). The CDR3 length is 13 residues. The CDR3 nucleotides are TGTGCCAGCAGCCAAGTTGAGTACAACGAGCAGTACTTC. It yields the protein CASSQVEYNEQYF.

V is TRBV7-9 and J is TRBJ2-7, with 11 bases fitting TRBD2. The CDR3 is 15 residues long. V gave up 4 bases and J gave up 5 bases; unmatched junction bases: 7. CDR1 and CDR2 from the germline V gene are SEHNR and FQNEAQ (reference sequence). The CDR3 nucleotides read TGTGCCAGCAGCTCGACTAGCGGGAAGGTTGACGAGCAGTACTTC. It translates to CASSSTSGKVDEQYF.

Ten or more counts support this clonotype. The chain couples TRBV6-5 to TRBJ2-3; no firm D call. In germline, CDR1 is MNHEY, CDR2 SVGAGI. CDR3 length: 14 residues. V was pared by 0 bases and J by 4 bases, with 8 bases between. CDR3 in DNA: TGTGCCAGCAGTTACTCGAAGTACCCAGATACGCAGTATTTT. Encoded protein: CASSYSKYPDTQYF.

The table lists this clonotype with many counts. This chain links TRBV20-1 with TRBJ2-4; D is unclear. V was cut by 6 bases and J by 12 bases, with 12 bases left in between. Germline CDR1 reads DFQATT; CDR2 reads SNEGSKA (reference sequence). This CDR3 comprises 10 residues. The chain's CDR3 is CSAAVWTQYF. DNA for the CDR3: TGCAGTGCCGCCGTATGGACTCAGTACTTC.

The chain uses TRBV30 and TRBJ2-5; D remains unclear. V was pared by 0 bases and J by 0 bases, with 8 bases between. CDR3 size: 14 residues. Germline-derived CDR1 and CDR2 are GTSNPN and SVGIG (reference sequence). CDR3 nucleotide sequence: TGTGCCTGGAGTGTACGTCTAGACCAAGAGACCCAGTACTTC. This encodes CAWSVRLDQETQYF. Full variable domain (outside the CDR3, taken from reference TRBV30 and TRBJ2-5): SQTIHQWPATLVQPVGSPLSLECTVEGTSNPNLYWYRQAAGRGLQLLFYSVGIGQISSEVPQNLSASRPQDRQFILSSKKLLLSDSGFYLCAWSVRLDQETQYFGPGTRLLVL.

The CDR3: CSARHISYEQYF. DNA for the CDR3: TGCAGCGCCAGACATATCTCCTACGAGCAGTACTTC. The gene calls are TRBV29-1 and TRBJ2-7; no firm D call. This CDR3 is built from 12 residues. The V gene lost 7 bases and the J gene lost 0 bases, with 10 bases spanning the gap. Per the germline V gene, CDR1 is SQVTM and CDR2 is ANQGSEA.

Ten or more counts support this clonotype. The gene calls are TRBV6-1 and TRBJ2-7, with 7 bases fitting TRBD1. CDR1 and CDR2 (germline): MNHNS, SASEGT. The CDR3 runs 16 residues. With 4 bases clipped from V and 2 bases from J, the junction kept 11 bases outside the gene matches. The CDR3 region is CASSARLTGETYEQYF. In DNA form, the CDR3 reads TGTGCCAGCAGTGCTAGGTTAACAGGGGAGACCTACGAGCAGTACTTC.

About this clonotype itself: Since a much larger clone is just one base distant, this may be a read error. The CDR3, as DNA: TGTACCAGCTCTCCGGCAACTAATGAAAAACTGTTTTTT. Translating gives CTSSPATNEKLFF. This chain uses TRBV18 with TRBJ1-4, with D unresolved. Germline CDR1 KGHSH, CDR2 LQKENI. The CDR3 totals 13 residues.

CDR3 sequence (DNA): TGTGCCAGCAGCCCACTGGGGTGGGAACAAGAGACCCAGTACTTC. The encoded protein is CASSPLGWEQETQYF. The chain has TRBV7-3 and TRBJ2-5; D gene unclear. The length of the CDR3 is 15 residues. Germline CDR1 SGHTA, CDR2 FQGTGA. The V gene lost 5 bases and the J gene lost 2 bases, with 15 bases spanning the gap.

This clonotype has a count of ten or more. A read error may produce the germline difference seen at one junction end. The genes are TRBV20-1 and TRBJ2-1, with 7 bases matching TRBD2. CDR3 size: 14 residues. Germline loops: CDR1 DFQATT, CDR2 SNEGSKA (reference sequence). The CDR3 DNA reads as TGCAGTACTAGTCGGGACTACCTTAACAATGAGCAGTTCTTC. It specifies CSTSRDYLNNEQFF.

This clonotype occurred many times. The chain has TRBV5-4 and TRBJ1-4, with 7 bases that match TRBD1. V shed 2 bases and J 12 bases; nucleotides not matched to a gene: 7. From germline, CDR1 is SGHNT and CDR2 YYREEE (reference sequence). The length of the CDR3 is 13 residues. The CDR3 sequence is CASSFDRAGELFF. The CDR3 coding sequence is TGTGCCAGCAGCTTCGACAGGGCGGGGGAACTGTTTTTT.

This clonotype occurred a few times. The chain recombines TRBV20-1 with TRBJ2-1, with 10 bases lining up with TRBD2. The ends lost 7 bases at V and 9 bases at J; junction bases unmatched: 6. CDR3 size: 12 residues. Germline CDR1 reads DFQATT; CDR2 reads SNEGSKA (reference sequence). The CDR3 reads CSVHLAGVEQFF. The DNA of the CDR3 is TGCAGTGTCCACCTAGCGGGAGTTGAGCAGTTCTTC.

This clonotype was observed many times. This chain connects TRBV11-1 to TRBJ2-7; TRBD1 agrees at 9 bases. CDR3 length equals 15 residues. Germline V CDR1 and CDR2: SGHAT, FQDESV (reference sequence). Trimming at V came to 6 bases and at J to 6 bases, leaving 12 bases not matched to a gene. The CDR3 DNA is TGTGCCAGCAGTCACACCGGGACAGGGATCTTCGAGCAGTACTTC. It specifies CASSHTGTGIFEQYF.

There are a few counts of this clonotype. The chain is built from TRBV29-1 and TRBJ1-2, with TRBD1 identical over 8 bases. Looked up from germline, CDR1 is SQVTM and CDR2 is ANQGSEA. V was pared by 6 bases and J by 6 bases, with 0 bases of the junction left unmatched. The CDR3 length is 10 residues. CDR3 sequence reads: CSVDRDGYTF. The CDR3 DNA reads TGCAGCGTGGACAGGGATGGCTACACCTTC.

This clonotype showed up just once. A clone one base away is much larger, so this may be a read error. The CDR3 coding sequence is TGTGCCAGTAGTTACCTAAGGGGGGGCGCGCACCAAGAGACCCAGTACTTC. As protein: CASSYLRGGAHQETQYF. The chain joins TRBV19 to TRBJ2-5, with D tentatively TRBD2 (7 bases). This CDR3 contains 17 residues. Germline-derived CDR1 and CDR2 are LNHDA and SQIVND (reference sequence). V was pared by 5 bases and J by 0 bases, with 19 bases between.

This clonotype came up many times. The chain couples TRBV20-1 to TRBJ2-1, with 11 positions matching TRBD2. Germline values: CDR1 DFQATT, CDR2 SNEGSKA (reference sequence). There are 14 residues in the CDR3. Trimming took 5 bases from V and 5 from J; bases not matched to a gene: 5. The CDR3 nucleotides are TGCAGTGCTCCACCGGGACTAGCGGACAATGAGCAGTTCTTC. It is translated as CSAPPGLADNEQFF.

This clonotype has at least ten counts. CDR3 coding DNA: TGTGCCAGCAGTTGGACTAGCGGGTTAAAAAACATTCAGTACTTC. It is translated as CASSWTSGLKNIQYF. The rearrangement links TRBV6-2 or TRBV6-3 to TRBJ2-4, with 11 positions matching TRBD2. Trimming at V came to 4 bases and at J to 4 bases, leaving 3 bases not matched to a gene. Germline CDR1 is MNHEY and CDR2 is SVGEGT. The CDR3 totals 15 residues.

This clonotype showed up many times. The V gene is TRBV5-4, the J gene TRBJ2-3; D remains ambiguous. The V gene lost 4 bases and the J gene lost 5 bases, with 14 bases spanning the gap. The CDR3 extends over 14 amino acids. The germline gives CDR1 SGHNT, CDR2 YYREEE (reference sequence). The CDR3 sequence is CASSPPSAKDTQYF. CDR3 nucleotide sequence: TGTGCCAGCAGCCCCCCATCTGCCAAAGATACGCAGTATTTT.

This clonotype was detected ten times or more. The V and J genes are TRBV7-3 and TRBJ2-1; 9 bases match TRBD2. Germline trimming cut 5 bases from V and 6 bases from J; bases unmatched to any gene: 14. CDR1 and CDR2 (germline): SGHTA, FQGTGA. The CDR3 spans 17 residues. CDR3 loop: CASSPNTLAGVGNEQFF. The CDR3 bases are TGTGCCAGCAGCCCAAACACGTTAGCGGGAGTGGGCAATGAGCAGTTCTTC.